Sequencing of this T cell receptor beta chain was carried out in a study of T cell responses to AZD1222 COVID-19 vaccine. Produced via immunoSEQ multiplex PCR; TCRdb's table is partial and in-frame only. The sample contains about 93,000 clones, roughly 86% of which appear only once. The germline V and J ends were trimmed by 2 bases and 4 bases, with 14 bases remaining between them. Looked up from germline, CDR1 is LNHNV and CDR2 is YYDKDF (reference sequence). The CDR3 consists of 15 residues. The input for sequencing was peripheral blood, taken on day 0 of MenACWY control vaccination. The clonotype originates from an adult in good health. The chain joins TRBV15 to TRBJ2-5, with D perhaps assigned TRBD1 or TRBD2 (6 bases each). CDR3 in amino acids: CATSRMYTGAETQYF. In DNA form, the CDR3 reads TGTGCCACCAGCAGAATGTACACGGGGGCAGAGACCCAGTACTTC.